This T cell receptor (beta chain) was identified during a study of T-cell memory formation after mild COVID-19. This CDR3 has 13 amino acids. V was clipped by 0 bases and J by 4 bases, with 9 bases between them. The germline gives CDR1 SQVTM, CDR2 ANQGSEA. Constant-segment primers were used for 5'RACE, and the resulting TCR alpha and TCR beta cDNA libraries carried sample barcodes and UMIs. TCRdb re-analysed the 5' RACE reads in MiXCR, keeping a single row per CDR3 protein. The data contain roughly 480,000 distinct CDR3 sequences, nearly 25% of them singletons. The sequenced sample was PBMCs or a T cell subset sorted from them (not recorded which). The TCR was taken from an adult woman who had mild COVID-19 (a few samples of this study predate the infection). Cell type and time point are not known. V gene TRBV29-1 combines with J gene TRBJ2-5, with a tentative D call TRBD2 (5 bases). The CDR3 protein is CSVEESSGETQYF. DNA of the CDR3: TGCAGCGTTGAAGAGTCGAGCGGAGAGACCCAGTACTTC. Full variable domain (remainder filled in from reference TRBV29-1 and TRBJ2-5): SAVISQKPSRDICQRGTSLTIQCQVDSQVTMMFWYRQQPGQSLTLIATANQGSEATYESGFVIDKFPISRPNLTFSTLTVSNMSPEDSSIYLCSVEESSGETQYFGPGTRLLVL.